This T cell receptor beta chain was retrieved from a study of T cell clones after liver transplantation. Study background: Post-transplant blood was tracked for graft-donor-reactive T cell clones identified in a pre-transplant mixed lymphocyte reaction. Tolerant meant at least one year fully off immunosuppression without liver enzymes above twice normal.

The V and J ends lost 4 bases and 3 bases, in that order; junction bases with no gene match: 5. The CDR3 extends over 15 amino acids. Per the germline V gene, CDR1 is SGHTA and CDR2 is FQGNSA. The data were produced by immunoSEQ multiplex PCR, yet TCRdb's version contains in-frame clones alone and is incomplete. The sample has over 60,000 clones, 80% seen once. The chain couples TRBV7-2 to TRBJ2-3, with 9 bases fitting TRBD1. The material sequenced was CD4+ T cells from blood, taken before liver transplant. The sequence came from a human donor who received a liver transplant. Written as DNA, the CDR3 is TGTGCCAGCAGCTACAGGGGGCGCGGTACAGATACGCAGTATTTT. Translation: CASSYRGRGTDTQYF. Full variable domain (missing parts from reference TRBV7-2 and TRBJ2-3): GAGVSQSPSNKVTEKGKDVELRCDPISGHTALYWYRQSLGQGLEFLIYFQGNSAPDKSGLPSDRFSAERTGGSVSTLTIQRTQQEDSAVYLCASSYRGRGTDTQYFGPGTRLTVL.